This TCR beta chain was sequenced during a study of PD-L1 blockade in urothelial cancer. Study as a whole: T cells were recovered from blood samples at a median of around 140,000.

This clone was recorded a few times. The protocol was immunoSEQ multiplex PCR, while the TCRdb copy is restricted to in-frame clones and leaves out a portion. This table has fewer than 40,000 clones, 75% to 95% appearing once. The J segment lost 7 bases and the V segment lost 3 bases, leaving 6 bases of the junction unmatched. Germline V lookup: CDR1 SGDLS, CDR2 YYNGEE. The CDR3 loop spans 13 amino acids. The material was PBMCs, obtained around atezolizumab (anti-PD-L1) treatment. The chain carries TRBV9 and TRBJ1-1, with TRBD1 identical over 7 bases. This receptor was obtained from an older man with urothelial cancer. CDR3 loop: CASSARGRGEAFF. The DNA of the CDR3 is TGTGCCAGCAGCGCAAGGGGGCGGGGTGAAGCTTTCTTT. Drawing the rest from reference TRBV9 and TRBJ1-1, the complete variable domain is DSGVTQTPKHLITATGQRVTLRCSPRSGDLSVYWYQQSLDQGLQFLIQYYNGEERAKGNILERFSAQQFPDLHSELNLSSLELGDSALYFCASSARGRGEAFFGQGTRLTVV.